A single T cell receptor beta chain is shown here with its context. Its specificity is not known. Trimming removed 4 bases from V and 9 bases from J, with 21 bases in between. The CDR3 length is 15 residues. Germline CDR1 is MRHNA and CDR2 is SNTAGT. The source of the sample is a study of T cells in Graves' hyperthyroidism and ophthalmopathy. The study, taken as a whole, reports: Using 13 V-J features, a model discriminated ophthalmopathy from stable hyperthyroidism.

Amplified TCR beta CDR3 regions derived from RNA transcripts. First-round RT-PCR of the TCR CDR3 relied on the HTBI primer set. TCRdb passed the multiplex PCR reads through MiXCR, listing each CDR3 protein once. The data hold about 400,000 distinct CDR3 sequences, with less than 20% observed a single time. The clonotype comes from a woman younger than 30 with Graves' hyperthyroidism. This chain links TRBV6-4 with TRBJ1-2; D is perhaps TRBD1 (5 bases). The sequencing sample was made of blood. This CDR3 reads CASSVQTGWGRSYTF. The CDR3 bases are TGTGCCAGCAGTGTCCAAACGGGTTGGGGGAGAAGCTACACCTTC.